This T cell receptor beta chain was sequenced during a study of shared clonotypes between healthy human individuals. Study details: Participating donors consisted of a couple of women and a few men aged 18 to 49. There were three CD4 naive, three CD4 memory, two CD8 naive and one CD8 memory plates per donor.

Only in-frame clones appear in the TCRdb table, and some are missing; sequencing was by immunoSEQ multiplex PCR. The table includes fewer than 700,000 clones, approximately 95% detected once. As for this clone: Its specificity is unknown.

Terminally differentiated effector memory CD45RA+ cells were excluded by CCR7 positive selection of CD45RO-negative cells. Study outcomes and limitations: Genetic and exposure-history diversity was limited by the few donors. It was observed that 5% to 6.5% of naive CD4 clonotypes were shared across several donors.

The receptor's source is a woman younger than 45 in good health. The sequenced sample consisted of naive CD8+ T cells sorted from blood.

CDR3 in amino acids: CASRSTGSSSYNEQFF. The CDR3 coding sequence is TGTGCCAGCAGGTCGACAGGGTCGAGCTCCTACAATGAGCAGTTCTTC. This chain joins TRBV7-8 and TRBJ2-1; 7 bases are a match to TRBD1. V dropped 6 bases and J dropped 0; count of bases not matched to a gene: 8. Per germline, CDR1 SGHVS and CDR2 FQNEAQ. This CDR3 spans 16 amino acids.